The following is a T cell receptor beta chain sequence with its context. The germline V gene encodes CDR1 SGHKS and CDR2 YYEKEE (reference sequence). Trimming removed 2 bases from V and 6 bases from J; junction bases left unmatched: 7. This CDR3 region has 15 residues. The sample belongs to a study of blood T cell repertoires in COVID-19. As for the study in general: From T cells, B-cell-depleted T cells, or PBMCs came the material, which was cDNA or gDNA.

The repertoire was sequenced with immunoSEQ multiplex PCR; TCRdb's copy has only in-frame clones and lacks some. The sample includes over 75,000 clones, around nine tenths of them seen just once. Sample: peripheral blood. The chain carries TRBV5-5 and TRBJ2-2, with 7 bases matching TRBD1. This sequence originates from a woman older than 75 with acute or convalescent COVID-19. DNA of the CDR3: TGTGCCAGCAGCTTCGACGACAGGGCACCCGGGGAGCTGTTTTTT. Translating gives CASSFDDRAPGELFF.